These 19 T cell receptor beta chains were all obtained from the same sample, sequenced in a study of early T cells in non-severe SARS-CoV-2 infection (dated by TCRdb to the early 2020s). The method behind the library was 5' RACE. The run used a NextSeq 500. TCRdb reworked the public reads: Q25 trimming with fastp, MiXCR clone assembly, productive beta chains retained. Merged by CDR3 protein, the rows form single entries marked with the most common genes and DNA. This sample comprises 25,000 to 35,000 distinct CDR3 sequences, approximately 6.3% of them detected only once. The ten largest clones add up to about 36% of the sample. Sequencing used whole blood. All receptors derive from an adult who was a healthcare worker with PCR-confirmed SARS-CoV-2 infection or an uninfected control (not recorded which).

This clonotype was recorded at least ten times. CDR3 coding DNA: TGTGCCAGCAGCATAAGCGGAAACACCGGGGAGCTGTTTTTT. Translating gives CASSISGNTGELFF. The chain uses TRBV7-9 and TRBJ2-2, with D perhaps matching TRBD2 (5 bases). Trimming stripped 5 bases from V and 2 bases from J, with 9 bases between. The CDR3 runs 14 residues. Germline values: CDR1 SEHNR, CDR2 FQNEAQ (reference sequence). Together with reference TRBV7-9 and TRBJ2-2, the CDR3 gives the full variable domain: DTGVSQNPRHKITKRGQNVTFRCDPISEHNRLYWYRQTLGQGPEFLTYFQNEAQLEKSRLLSDRFSAERPKGSFSTLEIQRTEQGDSAMYLCASSISGNTGELFFGEGSRLTVL.

This clonotype has at least ten counts. The chain uses TRBV6-1 and TRBJ1-2, with D possibly matching TRBD1 (5 bases). V dropped 8 bases and J dropped 7 bases, with 17 bases sitting between them. CDR3 length: 13 amino acids. Germline lookup yields CDR1 MNHNS and CDR2 SASEGT. CDR3 sequence reads: CASHLDKSGGYTF. Here the CDR3 DNA reads TGTGCCAGCCACTTGGACAAATCGGGTGGCTACACCTTC.

This clonotype was picked up many times. V and J are TRBV28 and TRBJ2-5, with 10 bases that match TRBD1. This CDR3 region has 16 residues. With V trimmed by 6 bases and J by 4 bases, 11 bases remained unmatched. Per germline, CDR1 MDHEN and CDR2 SYDVKM. CDR3 amino acids: CASSHSGTGVGETQYF. CDR3 coding DNA: TGTGCCAGCAGCCACTCCGGGACAGGGGTAGGAGAGACCCAGTACTTC.

This clonotype was detected many times. The chain uses TRBV7-9 and TRBJ2-3, with 11 positions matching TRBD2. Per germline, CDR1 SEHNR and CDR2 FQNEAQ (reference sequence). The CDR3 has 16 amino acids. Trimming removed 4 bases from V and 6 bases from J; junction bases left unmatched: 9. The DNA for the CDR3 is TGTGCCAGCAGCTCAAAGCTAGCGGGGGGCAGGGATACGCAGTATTTT. It encodes CASSSKLAGGRDTQYF.

The rearrangement links TRBV2 to TRBJ2-5; D perhaps matches TRBD1 (6 bases). CDR1 and CDR2 (germline): SNHLY, FYNNEI. CDR3 length: 12 amino acids. The ends were cut back, 2 bases at V and 5 bases at J, with 6 bases in the middle. CDR3 sequence reads: CASSEQGETQYF. In DNA form, the CDR3 reads TGTGCCAGCAGTGAACAGGGGGAGACCCAGTACTTC. The variable domain in full, completed from reference TRBV2 and TRBJ2-5, reads EPEVTQTPSHQVTQMGQEVILRCVPISNHLYFYWYRQILGQKVEFLVSFYNNEISEKSEIFDDQFSVERPDGSNFTLKIRSTKLEDSAMYFCASSEQGETQYFGPGTRLLVL.

In this sample, this clonotype turned up many times. The V gene is TRBV7-2, the J gene TRBJ2-1; 7 positions match TRBD2. After removal of 5 bases from V and 0 bases from J, the junction contained 10 bases not matched to a gene. Germline CDR1 SGHTA, CDR2 FQGNSA. The CDR3 spans 17 residues. CDR3 in DNA: TGTGCCAGCAGCGGATCCCTAGCGGCACACTCCTACAATGAGCAGTTCTTC. As protein: CASSGSLAAHSYNEQFF.

This clonotype was observed many times. The rearrangement links TRBV7-2 to TRBJ1-5, with 8 bases that match TRBD1. Germline loops: CDR1 SGHTA, CDR2 FQGNSA. There are 21 residues in the CDR3. V lost 0 bases to trimming and J lost 0 bases; unmatched junction nucleotides: 16. The CDR3 region has the DNA TGTGCCAGCAGCTTAGCCCGAGGAGGGGACAGGCTCCCTTATAGCAATCAGCCCCAGCATTTT. Translated: CASSLARGGDRLPYSNQPQHF.

This chain uses TRBV11-2 with TRBJ1-5; D might be TRBD1 (5 bases). Trimming shortened V by 2 bases and J by 5 bases, and 19 bases separated the two germline ends. Germline CDR1 and CDR2: SGHAT and FQNNGV. CDR3 length: 17 amino acids. The CDR3 region has the DNA TGTGCCAGCAGCTTATCTCCACCGGGACCTCGCGATCAGCCCCAGCATTTT. Protein product: CASSLSPPGPRDQPQHF.

Ten or more counts support this clonotype. The chain uses TRBV7-3 and TRBJ2-1; 9 bases line up with TRBD1. V dropped 5 bases and J dropped 6; count of bases not matched to a gene: 14. Germline-derived CDR1 and CDR2 are SGHTA and FQGTGA. There are 17 residues in the CDR3. CDR3 sequence reads: CASSQTGTGSRINEQFF. The CDR3 bases are TGTGCCAGCAGCCAAACCGGGACAGGGAGTCGAATCAATGAGCAGTTCTTC.

This clonotype was picked up many times. In nucleotides, the CDR3 is TGTGCCAGCACAGGGTTCGGGTCTCGAAATGAGCAGTTCTTC. Translation: CASTGFGSRNEQFF. This rearrangement joins TRBV6-2 or TRBV6-3 to TRBJ2-1, with TRBD1 as a possible D gene (5 bases). Looked up from germline, CDR1 is MNHEY and CDR2 is SVGEGT. The CDR3 loop spans 14 amino acids. V was pared by 7 bases and J by 7 bases, with 17 bases between.

For this clonotype: This may arise from a read error, as a much more abundant clone is one base away. V gene TRBV5-1 combines with J gene TRBJ1-3; D is ambiguous. Germline CDR1 and CDR2: SGHRS and YFSETQ. There are 14 residues in the CDR3. CDR3 in DNA: TGCGCCAGCAGCCCCGGACGTCCAAGAAACACCATATTTTTT. It codes for CASSPGRPRNTIFF. The whole variable domain, filled in from reference TRBV5-1 and TRBJ1-3, reads KAGVTQTPRYLIKTRGQQVTLSCSPISGHRSVSWYQQTPGQGLQFLFEYFSETQRNKGNFPGRFSGRQFSNSRSEMNVSTLELGDSALYLCASSPGRPRNTIFFGEGSWLTVV.

A few counts support this clonotype. The V call is TRBV28, the J call TRBJ2-6; D is perhaps TRBD1 (6 bases). Germline V lookup: CDR1 MDHEN, CDR2 SYDVKM. This CDR3 region has 18 residues. V lost 4 bases to trimming and J lost 0 bases, with 16 bases between them. In nucleotides, the CDR3 is TGTGCCAGCAGTTCCCCCCAGGGGCGCCCCTCTGGGGCCAACGTCCTGACTTTC. Translating gives CASSSPQGRPSGANVLTF.

With respect to this clonotype: A much larger clone is a single base away; this may be a read error. V gene TRBV12-3 or TRBV12-4 combines with J gene TRBJ2-3; either TRBD1 or TRBD2 may fit D (5 bases each). The CDR3 covers 14 residues. The CDR3 DNA reads TGTGCCAGCAGTGAGGCTCCAGGGACCATTCCGCAGTGTTTT. As protein: CASSEAPGTIPQCF.

This clonotype has at least ten counts. The rearrangement links TRBV4-2 to TRBJ1-2, with D perhaps matching TRBD1 (5 bases). CDR1 is LGHNA and CDR2 is YNFKEQ in the germline V gene. The CDR3 spans 15 residues. Trimming removed 4 bases at V and 1 base at J, with 13 bases between. CDR3 in DNA: TGTGCCAGCAGCCCGTCGGACAACTTTAACTATGGCTACACCTTC. Its translation is CASSPSDNFNYGYTF.

This clonotype was seen repeatedly, ten times or more. V is TRBV2 and J is TRBJ1-6, with D unclear. The CDR3 runs 16 residues. The V and J ends lost 1 base and 7 bases respectively, with 14 bases between them. Germline V gene data show CDR1 as SNHLY and CDR2 as FYNNEI. CDR3 loop: CASSEELAQPNSPLHF. The CDR3 DNA sequence: TGTGCCAGCAGTGAAGAGTTGGCTCAGCCCAATTCACCCCTCCACTTT.

This clonotype has a handful of counts. V gene TRBV4-3 combines with J gene TRBJ2-2, with D unresolved. The CDR3 spans 13 residues. Trimming cost V 1 base and J 4 bases, with 4 bases left between them. Germline V gene sequence: CDR1 LGHNA, CDR2 YSLEER. The CDR3 coding sequence is TGCGCCAGCAGCCAAGGAGCCACCGGGGAGCTGTTTTTT. This translates into CASSQGATGELFF.

At least ten counts were recorded for this clonotype. The J gene is TRBJ1-1, the V gene TRBV6-5; D unclear. Deletions cut 5 bases from V and 1 base from J, with 11 bases between. The CDR3 is 14 residues long. Germline V gives CDR1 MNHEY, CDR2 SVGAGI. The CDR3 bases are TGTGCCAGCAGTCTGGGCCCGTCGAACACTGAAGCTTTCTTT. Amino acid sequence: CASSLGPSNTEAFF.

This clonotype was seen repeatedly, ten times or more. The rearrangement links TRBV6-1 to TRBJ2-3, with D tentatively TRBD2 (6 bases). Germline V lookup: CDR1 MNHNS, CDR2 SASEGT. There are 18 residues in the CDR3. Trimming removed 4 bases from V and 0 bases from J, with 20 bases in between. In nucleotides, the CDR3 is TGTGCCAGCAGTGGTTGGGCGACGCAGGGAGGTAGCACAGATACGCAGTATTTT. Its protein is CASSGWATQGGSTDTQYF.

This clonotype was detected many times. The chain carries TRBV27 and TRBJ2-5; 12 bases are a match to TRBD2. Losses at the gene ends were 7 bases for V and 1 base for J; bases not matched to a gene: 7. CDR1 and CDR2 from the germline V gene are MNHEY and SMNVEV (reference sequence). The CDR3 is 16 amino acids. The CDR3 sequence: CASKLAGGPVQETQYF. CDR3 nucleotide sequence: TGTGCCAGCAAACTAGCGGGAGGCCCCGTCCAAGAGACCCAGTACTTC.